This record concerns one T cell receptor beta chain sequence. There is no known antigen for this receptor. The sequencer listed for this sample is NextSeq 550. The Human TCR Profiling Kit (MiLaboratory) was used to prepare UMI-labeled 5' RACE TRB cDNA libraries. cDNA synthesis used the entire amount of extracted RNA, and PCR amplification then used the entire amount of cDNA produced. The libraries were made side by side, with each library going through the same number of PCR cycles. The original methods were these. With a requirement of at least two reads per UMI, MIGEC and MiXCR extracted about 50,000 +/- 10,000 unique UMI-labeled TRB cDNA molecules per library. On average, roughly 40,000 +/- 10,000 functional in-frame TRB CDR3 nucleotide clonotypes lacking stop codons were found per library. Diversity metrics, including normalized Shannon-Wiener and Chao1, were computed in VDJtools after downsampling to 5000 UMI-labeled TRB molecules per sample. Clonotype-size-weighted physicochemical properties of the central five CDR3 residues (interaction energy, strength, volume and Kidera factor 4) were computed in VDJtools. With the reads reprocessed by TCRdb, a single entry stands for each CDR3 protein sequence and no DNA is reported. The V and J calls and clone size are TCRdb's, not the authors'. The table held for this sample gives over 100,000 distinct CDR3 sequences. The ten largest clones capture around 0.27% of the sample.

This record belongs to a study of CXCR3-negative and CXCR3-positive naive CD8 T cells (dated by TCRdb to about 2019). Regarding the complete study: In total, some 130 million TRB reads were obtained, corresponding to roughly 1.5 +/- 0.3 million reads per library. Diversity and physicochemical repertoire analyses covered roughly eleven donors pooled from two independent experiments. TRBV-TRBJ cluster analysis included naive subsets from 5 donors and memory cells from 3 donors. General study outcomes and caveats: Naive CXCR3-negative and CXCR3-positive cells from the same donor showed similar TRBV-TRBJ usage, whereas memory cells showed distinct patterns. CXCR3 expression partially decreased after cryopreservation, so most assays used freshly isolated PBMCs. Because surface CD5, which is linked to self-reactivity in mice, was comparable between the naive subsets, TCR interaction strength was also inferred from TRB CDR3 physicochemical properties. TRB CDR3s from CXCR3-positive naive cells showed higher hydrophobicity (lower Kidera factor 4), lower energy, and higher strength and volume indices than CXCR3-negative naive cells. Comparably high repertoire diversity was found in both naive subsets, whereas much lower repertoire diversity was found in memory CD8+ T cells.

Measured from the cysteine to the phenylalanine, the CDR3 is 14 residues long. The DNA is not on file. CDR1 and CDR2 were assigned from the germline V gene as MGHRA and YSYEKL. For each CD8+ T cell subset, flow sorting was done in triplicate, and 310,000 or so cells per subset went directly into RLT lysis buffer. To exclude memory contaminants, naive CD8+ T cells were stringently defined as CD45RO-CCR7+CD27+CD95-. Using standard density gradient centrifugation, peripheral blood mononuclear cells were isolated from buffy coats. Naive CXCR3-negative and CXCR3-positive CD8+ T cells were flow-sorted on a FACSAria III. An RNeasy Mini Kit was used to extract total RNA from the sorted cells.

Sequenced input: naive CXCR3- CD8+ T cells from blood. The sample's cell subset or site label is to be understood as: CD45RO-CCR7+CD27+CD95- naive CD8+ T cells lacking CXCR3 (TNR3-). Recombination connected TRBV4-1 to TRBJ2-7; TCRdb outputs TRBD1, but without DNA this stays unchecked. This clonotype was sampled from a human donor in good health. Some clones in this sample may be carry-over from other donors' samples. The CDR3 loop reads CASSQDRESYEQYF.